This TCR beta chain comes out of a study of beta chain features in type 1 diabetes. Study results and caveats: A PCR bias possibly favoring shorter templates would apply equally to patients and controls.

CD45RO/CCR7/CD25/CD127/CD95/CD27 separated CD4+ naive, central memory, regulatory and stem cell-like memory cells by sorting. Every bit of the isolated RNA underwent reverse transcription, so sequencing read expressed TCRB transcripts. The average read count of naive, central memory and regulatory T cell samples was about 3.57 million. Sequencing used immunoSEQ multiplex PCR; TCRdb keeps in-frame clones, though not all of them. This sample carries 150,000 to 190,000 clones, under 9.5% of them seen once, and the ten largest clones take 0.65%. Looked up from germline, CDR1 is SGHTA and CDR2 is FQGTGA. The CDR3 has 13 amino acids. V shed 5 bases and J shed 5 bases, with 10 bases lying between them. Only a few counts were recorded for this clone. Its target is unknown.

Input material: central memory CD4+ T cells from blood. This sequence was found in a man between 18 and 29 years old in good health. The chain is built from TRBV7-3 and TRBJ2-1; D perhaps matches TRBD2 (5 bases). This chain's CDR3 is CASSRDGDNEQFF. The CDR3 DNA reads TGTGCCAGCAGCCGAGACGGGGACAATGAGCAGTTCTTC.